The rows below give T cell receptor beta chains drawn from one sample of a study of shared clonotypes between healthy human individuals. TCRdb's table, derived via immunoSEQ multiplex PCR, lists solely in-frame clones and lacks some. The table lists 2 million to 2.5 million clones, around 95% of them singletons. Sequencing used naive CD4+ T cells sorted from blood. The source is a young man in good health. The CDR3 runs from the conserved cysteine through the conserved F or W. The order of the fields is J gene, V gene, D gene, CDR3 DNA, CDR3 protein. The D gene is left open where the match is weak.

TRBJ2-7 TRBV7-8 . TGTGCCAGCACCGAAGGTTGGCAGGGCGGAGGCGAGCAGTACTTC CASTEGWQGGGEQYF
TRBJ2-7 TRBV7-9 . TGTGCCAGCAGCTTGCCACTGGGATCCTACGAGCAGTACTTC CASSLPLGSYEQYF
TRBJ2-7 TRBV6-1 . TGTGCCAGCAGTGAAGTAGCTGGGGGCGAGCAGTACTTC CASSEVAGGEQYF
TRBJ2-2 TRBV7-9 TRBD1 TGTGCCAGCAGCTACGGACAGGGGGCCGGGGAGCTGTTTTTT CASSYGQGAGELFF
TRBJ2-1 TRBV5-1 TRBD2 TGCGCCAGCAGCTGGGGTAGCGGGGGGCGCTACAATGAGCAGTTCTTC CASSWGSGGRYNEQFF
TRBJ2-7 TRBV27 TRBD2 TGTGCCAGCAGTCCAACTAGCGGGAGTACCTCCTACGAGCAGTACTTC CASSPTSGSTSYEQYF
TRBJ2-3 TRBV7-6 . TGTGCCAGCAGCCCCTCCACAGATACGCAGTATTTT CASSPSTDTQYF
TRBJ1-6 TRBV6-5 . TGTGCCAGCAGACCGAGCTCCTATAATTCACCCCTCCACTTT CASRPSSYNSPLHF
TRBJ2-3 TRBV9 . TGTGCCAGCAGCCCTGGCGGGACCGCTCTCGGCACAGATACGCAGTATTTT CASSPGGTALGTDTQYF
TRBJ2-1 TRBV7-9 TRBD1 TGTGCCAGCAGCTTCGAGACAGGGGGCCGATACAATGAGCAGTTCTTC CASSFETGGRYNEQFF
TRBJ1-2 TRBV10-3 . TGTGCCATCAGCAGCCAGCGAGACTCCTCTGGCTACACCTTC CAISSQRDSSGYTF
TRBJ2-7 TRBV19 TRBD1 TGTGCCAGTAGTACGAGGGACAGGGGATTTTCGGGAGAGCAGTACTTC CASSTRDRGFSGEQYF
TRBJ1-6 TRBV11-2 . TGTGCCAGCAGCTTAGTAGGAGGGAAAGGTTCACCCCTCCACTTT CASSLVGGKGSPLHF
TRBJ1-3 TRBV7-9 . TGTGCCAGCAGCCCTCTCGCGGCGGACGCTTCTGGAAACACCATATATTTT CASSPLAADASGNTIYF
TRBJ1-5 TRBV29-1 . TGCAGCGCCCAGGAAGGTTTAGGTCAGCCCCAGCATTTT CSAQEGLGQPQHF
TRBJ2-3 TRBV5-8 . TGTGCCAGCAGTTTCGGGACCCCGTCCGATACGCAGTATTTT CASSFGTPSDTQYF
TRBJ2-5 TRBV30 TRBD2 TGTGCCTGGAGTGTTCAGCGGGAGACCCAGCGGGAGACCCAGTACTTC CAWSVQRETQRETQYF